These T cell receptor beta chains were read from a single sample in a study of regulatory T cells in long-lasting Graves disease. TCRdb used MiXCR to reprocess the multiplex PCR reads, holding one entry per CDR3 protein. The repertoire holds hundreds of thousands of distinct CDR3 sequences, with roughly a sixth as singletons. Separately, the same data were catalogued under a study of T cells in Graves' hyperthyroidism and ophthalmopathy.

Here the sequenced sample was peripheral blood mononuclear cells (PBMCs), taken at new diagnosis, from a patient treated with antithyroid drugs. The receptors stem from a woman aged 35 to 60 with Graves disease. Each CDR3 is given with its conserved first and last residue. A D gene is named only where the DNA matches it firmly. The size of a clone is reported for some rows only, either as once, few or many, or as a class for expanded clones.

cdr3_nt: TGTGCCAGCAGGCAGCCTAGCGGGGGACCCGGGACCCAGTACTTC; cdr3_aa: CASRQPSGGPGTQYF; clone_size: -; v_call: TRBV7-2; j_call: TRBJ2-5; d_call: TRBD2
cdr3_nt: TGTGCCAGCAGCTTTGGGACAGATAATTCACCCCTCCACTTT; cdr3_aa: CASSFGTDNSPLHF; clone_size: many; v_call: TRBV12-3/TRBV12-4; j_call: TRBJ1-6; d_call: TRBD1
cdr3_nt: TGTGCCAGCAGCCCTAATAGCGGGGGGTTCTACGAGCAGTACTTC; cdr3_aa: CASSPNSGGFYEQYF; clone_size: many; v_call: TRBV7-8; j_call: TRBJ2-7; d_call: TRBD2
cdr3_nt: TGTGCCACCAGTGATTTGCCACACCAAGGCTACACCTTC; cdr3_aa: CATSDLPHQGYTF; clone_size: many; v_call: TRBV24-1; j_call: TRBJ1-2; d_call: -
cdr3_nt: TGTGCCAGCAGCTCACAGGAAACTGGAAACACCATATATTTT; cdr3_aa: CASSSQETGNTIYF; clone_size: -; v_call: TRBV7-9; j_call: TRBJ1-3; d_call: -
cdr3_nt: TGTGCCAGCAGCAACCGCCAGGTCCACGAGCAGTACTTC; cdr3_aa: CASSNRQVHEQYF; clone_size: -; v_call: TRBV5-4; j_call: TRBJ2-7; d_call: -
cdr3_nt: TGTGCCACCGGGACTAGCAGTACCGGGGAGCTGTTTTTT; cdr3_aa: CATGTSSTGELFF; clone_size: few; v_call: TRBV11-2; j_call: TRBJ2-2; d_call: TRBD2
cdr3_nt: TGTGCCAGCAGCTCACAGGGAGAGACCCAGTACTTC; cdr3_aa: CASSSQGETQYF; clone_size: many; v_call: TRBV2; j_call: TRBJ2-5; d_call: -
cdr3_nt: TGTGCCAGCAGCAATACAGGGTACGAGCAGTACTTC; cdr3_aa: CASSNTGYEQYF; clone_size: few; v_call: TRBV7-9; j_call: TRBJ2-7; d_call: -
cdr3_nt: TGTGCCTGGACGAGAGGATCTGAAGCTTTCTTT; cdr3_aa: CAWTRGSEAFF; clone_size: few; v_call: TRBV30; j_call: TRBJ1-1; d_call: -
cdr3_nt: TGTGCCAGCAGCTTAATGGCCGGGACAGGAGGGTTTGACTATGGCTACACCTTC; cdr3_aa: CASSLMAGTGGFDYGYTF; clone_size: -; v_call: TRBV7-8; j_call: TRBJ1-2; d_call: TRBD1
cdr3_nt: TGTGCCAGCAGCTTACCGTTCGACACTGAAGCTTTCTTT; cdr3_aa: CASSLPFDTEAFF; clone_size: many; v_call: TRBV11-3; j_call: TRBJ1-1; d_call: -
cdr3_nt: TGTGCCAGCAGTGCCCCAGGGGGAGGATGGGAGACCCAGTACTTC; cdr3_aa: CASSAPGGGWETQYF; clone_size: many; v_call: TRBV6-1; j_call: TRBJ2-5; d_call: -
cdr3_nt: TGTGCCAGCAGTCCCCCAACTAGCGGGGTAAGCTGGGAGCAGTACTTC; cdr3_aa: CASSPPTSGVSWEQYF; clone_size: -; v_call: TRBV12-3/TRBV12-4; j_call: TRBJ2-7; d_call: TRBD2
cdr3_nt: TGTGCCAGCAGCTTATACAGGGATAACTATGGCTACACCTTC; cdr3_aa: CASSLYRDNYGYTF; clone_size: -; v_call: TRBV7-9; j_call: TRBJ1-2; d_call: -
cdr3_nt: TGTGCCTGGAGTTTGACACTAGATACGCAGTATTTT; cdr3_aa: CAWSLTLDTQYF; clone_size: many; v_call: TRBV30; j_call: TRBJ2-3; d_call: -
cdr3_nt: TGTGCCAGCGGTATTGGGAGCTCTGGGGCCAACGTCCTGACTTTC; cdr3_aa: CASGIGSSGANVLTF; clone_size: many; v_call: TRBV13; j_call: TRBJ2-6; d_call: -
cdr3_nt: TGCAGTGCGCCCACTACAGGGTCTCGAAACTATGGCTACACCTTC; cdr3_aa: CSAPTTGSRNYGYTF; clone_size: many; v_call: TRBV20-1; j_call: TRBJ1-2; d_call: -
cdr3_nt: TGTGCCAGTTCGGCCAGGGAGCTCTATGGCTACACCTTC; cdr3_aa: CASSARELYGYTF; clone_size: few; v_call: TRBV19; j_call: TRBJ1-2; d_call: -
cdr3_nt: TGCAGTGCTAGAGACCTACTAGCGGGGGGCACAGATACGCAGTATTTT; cdr3_aa: CSARDLLAGGTDTQYF; clone_size: -; v_call: TRBV20-1; j_call: TRBJ2-3; d_call: TRBD2
cdr3_nt: TGTGCCAGTAAAACAGGGGGCGTCTACAATGAGCAGTTCTTC; cdr3_aa: CASKTGGVYNEQFF; clone_size: many; v_call: TRBV19; j_call: TRBJ2-1; d_call: TRBD1
cdr3_nt: TGTGCCAGCAGCCGGGACAGCCCCGCGTCTACGCAGTATTTT; cdr3_aa: CASSRDSPASTQYF; clone_size: many; v_call: TRBV7-3; j_call: TRBJ2-3; d_call: TRBD1
cdr3_nt: TGCGCCAGCAGCCCGAGCCCCGGACAGGGGGCCTACGAGCAGTACTTC; cdr3_aa: CASSPSPGQGAYEQYF; clone_size: -; v_call: TRBV5-1; j_call: TRBJ2-7; d_call: TRBD1
cdr3_nt: TGTGCCAGCACCTTTTCCTTTGGCACAGATACGCAGTATTTT; cdr3_aa: CASTFSFGTDTQYF; clone_size: once; v_call: TRBV9; j_call: TRBJ2-3; d_call: -
cdr3_nt: TGCAGTGCTGGTCCCGGGACAGGGCACCCTTATGGCTACACCTTC; cdr3_aa: CSAGPGTGHPYGYTF; clone_size: -; v_call: TRBV20-1; j_call: TRBJ1-2; d_call: TRBD1
cdr3_nt: TGTGCCAGCAGCGTCGGGACAGGGTATCACACCGGGGAGCTGTTTTTT; cdr3_aa: CASSVGTGYHTGELFF; clone_size: -; v_call: TRBV9; j_call: TRBJ2-2; d_call: TRBD1
cdr3_nt: TGTGCCAGCAGCGCGGGACTAGCGGGGCCTAATGAGCAGTTCTTC; cdr3_aa: CASSAGLAGPNEQFF; clone_size: many; v_call: TRBV2; j_call: TRBJ2-1; d_call: TRBD2
cdr3_nt: TGTGCCGTCGCCCGGGGCACAGATACGCAGTATTTT; cdr3_aa: CAVARGTDTQYF; clone_size: many; v_call: TRBV10-3; j_call: TRBJ2-3; d_call: -
cdr3_nt: TGTGCCAGCAGCCCCAAGCGGAATACGCAGTATTTT; cdr3_aa: CASSPKRNTQYF; clone_size: few; v_call: TRBV13; j_call: TRBJ2-3; d_call: -
cdr3_nt: TGTGCCAGCAGTCTCGGACAGGGGGTTTACTACGAGCAGTACTTC; cdr3_aa: CASSLGQGVYYEQYF; clone_size: many; v_call: TRBV11-2; j_call: TRBJ2-7; d_call: TRBD1
cdr3_nt: TGCAGTGCTAGGATGTCTAGCGGGGGGGCCGGGGTGGGAAATGAGCAGTTCTTC; cdr3_aa: CSARMSSGGAGVGNEQFF; clone_size: few; v_call: TRBV20-1; j_call: TRBJ2-1; d_call: TRBD2
cdr3_nt: TGTGCCAGCAGTTCCCCACTATTCTTT; cdr3_aa: CASSSPLFF; clone_size: many; v_call: TRBV12-3/TRBV12-4; j_call: TRBJ1-1; d_call: -
cdr3_nt: TGTGCCAGCAGCTTGCCGCCCAGCGGGGGTGCTCGGGAGCTGTTTTTT; cdr3_aa: CASSLPPSGGARELFF; clone_size: -; v_call: TRBV5-4; j_call: TRBJ2-2; d_call: TRBD2
cdr3_nt: TGTGCCAGCAGTCACCACAAACCGAATATAGGGGAAAAACTGTTTTTT; cdr3_aa: CASSHHKPNIGEKLFF; clone_size: -; v_call: TRBV28; j_call: TRBJ1-4; d_call: -
cdr3_nt: TGTGCCAGCAGCCACGGAGGGGCCGGGGGTGGTGGGGCCAACGTCCTGACTTTC; cdr3_aa: CASSHGGAGGGGANVLTF; clone_size: few; v_call: TRBV4-2; j_call: TRBJ2-6; d_call: -
cdr3_nt: TGTGCCAGCAGCGTACGGCTAGCGGGGGGAGTCAATGAGCAGTTCTTC; cdr3_aa: CASSVRLAGGVNEQFF; clone_size: -; v_call: TRBV9; j_call: TRBJ2-1; d_call: TRBD2
cdr3_nt: TGTGCCAGCAGCTCCGGGACTAGAATGCTTGAGCAGTTCTTC; cdr3_aa: CASSSGTRMLEQFF; clone_size: many; v_call: TRBV5-6; j_call: TRBJ2-1; d_call: TRBD2
cdr3_nt: TGTGCCAGCAGTGAACTGCCAGGTACAATCTATGGCTACACCTTC; cdr3_aa: CASSELPGTIYGYTF; clone_size: many; v_call: TRBV2; j_call: TRBJ1-2; d_call: -